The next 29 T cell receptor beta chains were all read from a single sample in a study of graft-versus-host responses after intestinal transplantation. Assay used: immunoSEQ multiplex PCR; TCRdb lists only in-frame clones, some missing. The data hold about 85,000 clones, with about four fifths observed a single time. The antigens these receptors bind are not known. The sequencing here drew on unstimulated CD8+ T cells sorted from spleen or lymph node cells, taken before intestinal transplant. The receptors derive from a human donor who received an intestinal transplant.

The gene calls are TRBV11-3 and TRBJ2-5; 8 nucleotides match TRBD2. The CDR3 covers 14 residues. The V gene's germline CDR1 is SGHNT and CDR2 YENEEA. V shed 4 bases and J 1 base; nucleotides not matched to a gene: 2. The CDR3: CASSSSGSQETQYF. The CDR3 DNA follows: TGTGCCAGCAGCTCGAGCGGGAGCCAAGAGACCCAGTACTTC. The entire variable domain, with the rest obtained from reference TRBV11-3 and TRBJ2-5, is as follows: EAGVVQSPRYKIIEKKQPVAFWCNPISGHNTLYWYLQNLGQGPELLIRYENEEAVDDSQLPKDRFSAERLKGVDSTLKIQPAELGDSAVYLCASSSSGSQETQYFGPGTRLLVL.

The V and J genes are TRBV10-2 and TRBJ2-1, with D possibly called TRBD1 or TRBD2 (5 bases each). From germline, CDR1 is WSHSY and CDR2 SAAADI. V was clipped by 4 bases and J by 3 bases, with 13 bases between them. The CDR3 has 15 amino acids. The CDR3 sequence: CASSVLGAFYNEQFF. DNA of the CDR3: TGCGCCAGCAGTGTACTAGGGGCTTTCTACAATGAGCAGTTCTTC.

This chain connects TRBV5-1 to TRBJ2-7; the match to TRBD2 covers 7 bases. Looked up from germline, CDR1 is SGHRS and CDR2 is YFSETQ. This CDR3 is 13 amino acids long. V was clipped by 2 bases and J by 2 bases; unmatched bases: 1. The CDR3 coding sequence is TGCGCCAGCAGCTTTACTAGCGCCTACGAGCAGTACTTC. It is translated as CASSFTSAYEQYF.

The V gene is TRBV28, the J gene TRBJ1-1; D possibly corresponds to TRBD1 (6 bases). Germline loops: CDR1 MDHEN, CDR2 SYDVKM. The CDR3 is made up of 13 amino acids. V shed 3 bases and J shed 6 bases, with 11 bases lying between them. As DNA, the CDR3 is TGTGCCAGCAGTTTCCAGGGGCTGGCTGAAGCTTTCTTT. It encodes CASSFQGLAEAFF.

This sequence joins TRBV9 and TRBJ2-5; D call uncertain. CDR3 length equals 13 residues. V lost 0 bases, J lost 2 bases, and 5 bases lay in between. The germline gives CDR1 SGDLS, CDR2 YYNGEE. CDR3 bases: TGTGCCAGCAGCGTAGGGGGACAAGAGACCCAGTACTTC. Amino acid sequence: CASSVGGQETQYF.

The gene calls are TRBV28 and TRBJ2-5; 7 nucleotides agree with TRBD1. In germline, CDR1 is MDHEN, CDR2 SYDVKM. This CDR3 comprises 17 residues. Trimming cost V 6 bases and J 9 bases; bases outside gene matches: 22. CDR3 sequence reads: CASRPMPLRPGGEAQYF. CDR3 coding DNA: TGTGCCAGCAGGCCGATGCCCCTCCGCCCAGGGGGTGAGGCCCAGTACTTC.

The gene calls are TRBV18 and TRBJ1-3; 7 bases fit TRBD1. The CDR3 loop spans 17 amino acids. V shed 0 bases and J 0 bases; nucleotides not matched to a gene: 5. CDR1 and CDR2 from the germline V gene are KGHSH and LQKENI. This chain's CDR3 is CASSPPTGVISGNTIYF. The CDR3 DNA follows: TGTGCCAGCTCACCACCAACAGGGGTCATCTCTGGAAACACCATATATTTT.

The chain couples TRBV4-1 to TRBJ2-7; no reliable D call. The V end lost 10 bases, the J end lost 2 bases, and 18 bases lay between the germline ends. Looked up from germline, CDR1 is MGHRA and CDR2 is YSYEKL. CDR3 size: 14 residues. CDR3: CATSRWRGTYEQYF. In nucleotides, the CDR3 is TGCGCCACGTCTCGGTGGCGTGGGACCTACGAGCAGTACTTC.

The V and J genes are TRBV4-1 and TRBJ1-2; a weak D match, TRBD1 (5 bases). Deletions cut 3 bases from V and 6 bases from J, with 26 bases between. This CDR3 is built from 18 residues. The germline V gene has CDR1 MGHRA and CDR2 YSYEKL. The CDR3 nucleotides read TGCGCCAGCAGCCACTGTTGGGGGGAACTGATACTAGCTGATGGCTACACCTTC. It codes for CASSHCWGELILADGYTF.

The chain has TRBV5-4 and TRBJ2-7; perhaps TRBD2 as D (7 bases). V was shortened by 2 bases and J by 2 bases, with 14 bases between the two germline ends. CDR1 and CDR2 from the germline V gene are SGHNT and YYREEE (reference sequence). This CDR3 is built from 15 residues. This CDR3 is CASSFRGAPTYEQYF. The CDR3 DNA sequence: TGTGCCAGCAGCTTTCGGGGGGCCCCAACCTACGAGCAGTACTTC.

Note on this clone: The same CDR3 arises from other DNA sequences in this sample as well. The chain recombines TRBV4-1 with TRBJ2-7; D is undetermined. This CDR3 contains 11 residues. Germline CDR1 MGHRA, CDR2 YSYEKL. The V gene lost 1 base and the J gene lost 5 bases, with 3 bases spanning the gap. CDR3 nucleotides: TGCGCCAGCAGCCAAGGAAACGAGCAGTACTTC. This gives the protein CASSQGNEQYF.

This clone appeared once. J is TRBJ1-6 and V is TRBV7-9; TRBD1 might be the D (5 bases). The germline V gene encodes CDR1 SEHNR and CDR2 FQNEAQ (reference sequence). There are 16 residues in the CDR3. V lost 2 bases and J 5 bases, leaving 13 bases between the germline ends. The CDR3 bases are TGTGCCAGCAGCTTAAGTCGGGGCGGAAATAATTCACCCCTCCACTTT. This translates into CASSLSRGGNNSPLHF.

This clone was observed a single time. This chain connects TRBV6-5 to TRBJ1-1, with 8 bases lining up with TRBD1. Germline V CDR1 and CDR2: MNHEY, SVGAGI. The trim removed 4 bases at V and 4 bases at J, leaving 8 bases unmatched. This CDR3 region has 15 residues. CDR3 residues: CASSSSGGAATEAFF. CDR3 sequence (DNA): TGTGCCAGCAGTTCCTCAGGGGGCGCAGCCACTGAAGCTTTCTTT.

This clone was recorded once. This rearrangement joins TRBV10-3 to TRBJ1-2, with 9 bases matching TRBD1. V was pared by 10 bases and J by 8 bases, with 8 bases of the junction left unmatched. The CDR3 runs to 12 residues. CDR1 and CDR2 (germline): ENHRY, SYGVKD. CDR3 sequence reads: CATGTGPGGYTF. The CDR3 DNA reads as TGTGCCACCGGGACAGGGCCGGGAGGCTACACCTTC.

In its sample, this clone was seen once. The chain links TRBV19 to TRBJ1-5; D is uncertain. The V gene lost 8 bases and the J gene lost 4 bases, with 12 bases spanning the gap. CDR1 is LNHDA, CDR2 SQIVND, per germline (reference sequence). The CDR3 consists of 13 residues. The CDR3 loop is CASGFTLNQPQHF. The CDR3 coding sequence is TGTGCCAGTGGATTCACCCTTAATCAGCCCCAGCATTTT.

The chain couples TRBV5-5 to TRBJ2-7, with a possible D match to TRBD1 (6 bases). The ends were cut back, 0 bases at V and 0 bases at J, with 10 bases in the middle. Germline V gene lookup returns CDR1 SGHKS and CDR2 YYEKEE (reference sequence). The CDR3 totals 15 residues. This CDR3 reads CASSLGRTASYEQYF. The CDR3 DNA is TGTGCCAGCAGCTTGGGTAGGACAGCCTCCTACGAGCAGTACTTC.

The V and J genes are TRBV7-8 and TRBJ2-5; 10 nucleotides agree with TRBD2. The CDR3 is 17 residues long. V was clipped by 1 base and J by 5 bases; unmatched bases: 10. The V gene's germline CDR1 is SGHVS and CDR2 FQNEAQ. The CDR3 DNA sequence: TGTGCCAGCAGCTTAGGCCGAGCGGGAGGGCTTCGGGAGACCCAGTACTTC. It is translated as CASSLGRAGGLRETQYF.

CDR3: CASSLWEGSGGPQETQYF. The CDR3 bases are TGCGCCAGCAGCTTGTGGGAGGGTAGCGGGGGACCTCAAGAGACCCAGTACTTC. The rearrangement joins TRBV5-1 to TRBJ2-5; 9 nucleotides match TRBD2. Losses at the gene ends were 1 base for V and 2 bases for J; bases not matched to a gene: 12. The CDR3 runs to 18 residues. Germline values: CDR1 SGHRS, CDR2 YFSETQ.

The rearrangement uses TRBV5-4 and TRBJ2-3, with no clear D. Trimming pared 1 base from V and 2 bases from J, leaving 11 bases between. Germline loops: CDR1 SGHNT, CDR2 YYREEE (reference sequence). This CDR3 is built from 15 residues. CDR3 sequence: CASSLRSVSTDTQYF. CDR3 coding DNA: TGTGCCAGCAGCTTGAGGTCGGTCTCCACAGATACGCAGTATTTT.

The CDR3 nucleotides are TGCGCCAGCAGCCGGGGACAGGCCTCCTACGAGCAGTACTTC. Its translation: CASSRGQASYEQYF. The rearrangement uses TRBV4-3 and TRBJ2-7, with 8 bases matching TRBD1. CDR3 length: 14 residues. Trimming at V came to 4 bases and at J to 0 bases, leaving 2 bases not matched to a gene. Per the germline V gene, CDR1 is LGHNA and CDR2 is YSLEER.

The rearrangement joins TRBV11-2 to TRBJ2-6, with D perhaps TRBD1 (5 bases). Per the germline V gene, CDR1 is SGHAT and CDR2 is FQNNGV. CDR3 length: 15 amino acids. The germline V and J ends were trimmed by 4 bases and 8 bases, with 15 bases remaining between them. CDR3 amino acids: CASSSSPRAPNVLTF. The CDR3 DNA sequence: TGTGCCAGCAGCTCCTCTCCCAGGGCCCCCAACGTCCTGACTTTC. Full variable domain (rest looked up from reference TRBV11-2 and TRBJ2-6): EAGVAQSPRYKIIEKRQSVAFWCNPISGHATLYWYQQILGQGPKLLIQFQNNGVVDDSQLPKDRFSAERLKGVDSTLKIQPAKLEDSAVYLCASSSSPRAPNVLTFGAGSRLTVL.

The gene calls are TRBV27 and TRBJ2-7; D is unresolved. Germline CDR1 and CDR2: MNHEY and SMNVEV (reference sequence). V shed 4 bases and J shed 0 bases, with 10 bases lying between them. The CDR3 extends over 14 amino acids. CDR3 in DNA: TGTGCCAGCAGTTCCGGGCCCCTCTCCTACGAGCAGTACTTC. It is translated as CASSSGPLSYEQYF.

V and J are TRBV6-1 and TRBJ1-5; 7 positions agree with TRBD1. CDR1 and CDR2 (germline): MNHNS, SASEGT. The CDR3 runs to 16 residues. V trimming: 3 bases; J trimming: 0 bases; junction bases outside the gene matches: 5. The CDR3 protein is CASSEGQYNSNQPQHF. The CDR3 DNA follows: TGTGCCAGCAGTGAGGGACAGTATAATAGCAATCAGCCCCAGCATTTT.

CDR3 nucleotides: TGTGCCAGCAGTGAGATAAGAGGGTGGTTTGGAGCTTTCTTT. Amino acids: CASSEIRGWFGAFF. The chain links TRBV2 to TRBJ1-1; D is unclear. This CDR3 contains 14 residues. Trimming left V 3 bases short and J 10 bases short, with 18 bases between. Germline values: CDR1 SNHLY, CDR2 FYNNEI.

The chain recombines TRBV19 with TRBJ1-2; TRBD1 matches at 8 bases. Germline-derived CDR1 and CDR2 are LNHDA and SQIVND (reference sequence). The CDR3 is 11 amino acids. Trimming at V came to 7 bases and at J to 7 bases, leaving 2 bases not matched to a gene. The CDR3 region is CASKTGAGYTF. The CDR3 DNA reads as TGTGCCAGTAAGACAGGGGCTGGCTACACCTTC.

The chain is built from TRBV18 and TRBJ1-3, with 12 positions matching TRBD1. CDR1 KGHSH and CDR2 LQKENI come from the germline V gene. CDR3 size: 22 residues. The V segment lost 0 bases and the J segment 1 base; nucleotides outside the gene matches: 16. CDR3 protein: CASSPPSLIRDRGRSSGNTIYF. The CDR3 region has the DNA TGTGCCAGCTCACCACCTTCCCTGATTCGGGACAGGGGGCGATCATCTGGAAACACCATATATTTT.

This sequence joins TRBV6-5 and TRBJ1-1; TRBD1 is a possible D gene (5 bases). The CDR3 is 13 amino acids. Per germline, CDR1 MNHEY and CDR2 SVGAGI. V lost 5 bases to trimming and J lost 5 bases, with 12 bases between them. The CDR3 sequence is CASSLGVKTEAFF. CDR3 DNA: TGTGCCAGCAGTCTGGGGGTAAAAACTGAAGCTTTCTTT.

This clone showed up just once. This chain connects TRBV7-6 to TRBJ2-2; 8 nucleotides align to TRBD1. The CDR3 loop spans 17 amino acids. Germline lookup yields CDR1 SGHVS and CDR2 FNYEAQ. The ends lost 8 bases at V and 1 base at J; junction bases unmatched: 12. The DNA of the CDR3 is TGTGCCAGCGGAGTAGATCACAGGGGGTTGAACACCGGGGAGCTGTTTTTT. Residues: CASGVDHRGLNTGELFF.

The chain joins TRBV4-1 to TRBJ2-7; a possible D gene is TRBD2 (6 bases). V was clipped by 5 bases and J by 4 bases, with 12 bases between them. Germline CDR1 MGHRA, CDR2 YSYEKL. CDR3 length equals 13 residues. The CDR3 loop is CASSFRLEYEQYF. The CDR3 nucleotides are TGCGCCAGCAGCTTTAGACTAGAGTACGAGCAGTACTTC.